These 31 T cell receptor beta chains came from one sample sequenced in a study of shared clonotypes between healthy human individuals. The data were produced by immunoSEQ multiplex PCR, yet TCRdb's version contains in-frame clones alone and is incomplete. The table lists about 2.3 million clones, about 92% of them singletons. The specimen sequenced was naive CD4+ T cells from PBMCs. Sample subset: CD45RA+ positively selected. These receptor sequences come from a man aged 18-30 years in good health. Some clones in this sample may be carry-over from other donors' samples.

This chain joins TRBV20-1 and TRBJ2-5; D not certain. Trimming cost V 3 bases and J 10 bases, with 12 bases left between them. The CDR3 spans 11 residues. In germline, CDR1 is DFQATT, CDR2 SNEGSKA (reference sequence). CDR3 sequence (DNA): TGCAGTGCTAGTCCCAATCCAAACCAGTACTTC. It specifies CSASPNPNQYF.

The chain employs TRBV15 and TRBJ2-1; possibly TRBD2 for D (6 bases). Looked up from germline, CDR1 is LNHNV and CDR2 is YYDKDF (reference sequence). The V end lost 0 bases, the J end lost 3 bases, and 9 bases lay between the germline ends. The CDR3 loop spans 15 amino acids. CDR3 protein: CATSRETAGYNEQFF. The DNA for the CDR3 is TGTGCCACCAGCAGAGAAACAGCGGGCTACAATGAGCAGTTCTTC.

This rearrangement joins TRBV2 to TRBJ1-4; 8 nucleotides line up with TRBD1. Germline CDR1 is SNHLY and CDR2 is FYNNEI. V was pared by 8 bases and J by 2 bases, with 7 bases of the junction left unmatched. The CDR3 is 15 residues long. As DNA, the CDR3 is TGTGCCAGCGCCGGGAACAGGGGGACTAATGAAAAACTGTTTTTT. Translating it yields CASAGNRGTNEKLFF.

This clone was detected only once. The genes are TRBV5-1 and TRBJ1-2, with D uncertain. This CDR3 spans 16 amino acids. The germline V and J ends were trimmed by 0 bases and 6 bases, with 18 bases remaining between them. The germline V gene has CDR1 SGHRS and CDR2 YFSETQ. Here the CDR3 DNA reads TGCGCCAGCAGCTTGGCCCCAGGCGTTGGCGACAATGGCTACACCTTC. It encodes CASSLAPGVGDNGYTF. Complete variable domain (other parts from reference TRBV5-1 and TRBJ1-2): KAGVTQTPRYLIKTRGQQVTLSCSPISGHRSVSWYQQTPGQGLQFLFEYFSETQRNKGNFPGRFSGRQFSNSRSEMNVSTLELGDSALYLCASSLAPGVGDNGYTFGSGTRLTVV.

The rearrangement uses TRBV6-1 and TRBJ1-4, with 7 positions matching TRBD1. This CDR3 has 14 residues. CDR1 is MNHNS, CDR2 SASEGT, per germline. The trim removed 6 bases at V and 4 bases at J, leaving 5 bases unmatched. In DNA form, the CDR3 reads TGTGCCAGCAGGGGGACAGCTTTTAATGAAAAACTGTTTTTT. Residues: CASRGTAFNEKLFF.

This chain joins TRBV7-2 and TRBJ2-5, with D possibly being TRBD1 or TRBD2 (5 bases each). V gave up 5 bases and J gave up 7 bases, with 20 bases separating them. The CDR3 extends over 15 amino acids. Germline V gene sequence: CDR1 SGHTA, CDR2 FQGNSA. This CDR3 reads CASSLGVSRLGTQYF. The CDR3 DNA reads as TGTGCCAGCAGCCTGGGGGTCTCGAGACTCGGGACCCAGTACTTC.

Details on this clone: Distinct nucleotide sequences in the sample also encode this CDR3. V is TRBV4-1 and J is TRBJ1-3; D is unresolved. CDR3 length equals 12 residues. Looked up from germline, CDR1 is MGHRA and CDR2 is YSYEKL. Between the trimmed V and J ends, which lost 2 bases and 3 bases, there was a span of 2 bases. DNA for the CDR3: TGCGCCAGCAGCCAACTTGGAAACACCATATATTTT. Translating it yields CASSQLGNTIYF.

The rearrangement links TRBV27 to TRBJ2-2, with D tentatively TRBD1 (6 bases). V lost 2 bases and J lost 4, with 11 bases in between. Germline V gene data show CDR1 as MNHEY and CDR2 as SMNVEV (reference sequence). The CDR3 loop spans 15 amino acids. The CDR3 region has the DNA TGTGCCAGCAGTTTACTTCAAGGGGGCACCGGGGAGCTGTTTTTT. The encoded protein is CASSLLQGGTGELFF.

The gene calls are TRBV2 and TRBJ2-7, with D tentatively TRBD1 or TRBD2 (5 bases each). This CDR3 has 14 residues. The ends were cut back, 7 bases at V and 7 bases at J, with 20 bases in the middle. CDR1 and CDR2 from the germline V gene are SNHLY and FYNNEI. The CDR3 nucleotides read TGTGCCAGCACCCGCGAGGGGCTAAGCATGGAGCAGTACTTC. This codes for CASTREGLSMEQYF. Based on the CDR3 plus reference TRBV2 and TRBJ2-7, the full variable domain is EPEVTQTPSHQVTQMGQEVILRCVPISNHLYFYWYRQILGQKVEFLVSFYNNEISEKSEIFDDQFSVERPDGSNFTLKIRSTKLEDSAMYFCASTREGLSMEQYFGPGTRLTVT.

This clone was observed once. The chain recombines TRBV27 with TRBJ2-1; the D gene is possibly TRBD2 (5 bases). The CDR3 runs to 14 residues. Germline loops: CDR1 MNHEY, CDR2 SMNVEV (reference sequence). Trimming stripped 5 bases from V and 0 bases from J, with 8 bases between. The CDR3 is CASSPAVSYNEQFF. CDR3 bases: TGTGCCAGCAGTCCAGCGGTCTCCTACAATGAGCAGTTCTTC.

The chain uses TRBV18 and TRBJ1-1, with 8 positions matching TRBD1. This CDR3 contains 13 residues. V lost 8 bases and J lost 2; bases outside the gene matches: 4. Germline CDR1 KGHSH, CDR2 LQKENI. The CDR3 DNA is TGTGCCAGCCTACAGGGGGTTAACACTGAAGCTTTCTTT. Protein product: CASLQGVNTEAFF.

The rearrangement uses TRBV28 and TRBJ2-7; TRBD2 matches at 7 bases. Germline V CDR1 and CDR2: MDHEN, SYDVKM. The CDR3 totals 16 residues. V lost 3 bases, J lost 0 bases, and 8 bases stayed unmatched. The CDR3 region is CASSLAGLGSSYEQYF. CDR3 nucleotides: TGTGCCAGCAGTTTGGCTGGACTAGGAAGCTCCTACGAGCAGTACTTC. Using reference TRBV28 and TRBJ2-7 for the parts outside the CDR3, the full variable domain is DVKVTQSSRYLVKRTGEKVFLECVQDMDHENMFWYRQDPGLGLRLIYFSYDVKMKEKGDIPEGYSVSREKKERFSLILESASTNQTSMYLCASSLAGLGSSYEQYFGPGTRLTVT.

V is TRBV7-8 and J is TRBJ2-3; D is tentatively TRBD1 or TRBD2 (7 bases each). The V gene lost 6 bases and the J gene lost 0 bases, with 13 bases spanning the gap. The germline CDR1 and CDR2 sequences are SGHVS and FQNEAQ. CDR3 length: 15 amino acids. For the CDR3, the DNA is TGTGCCAGCAGACCAGGGGGGGGGAGCACAGATACGCAGTATTTT. Translation: CASRPGGGSTDTQYF.

The chain is built from TRBV7-6 and TRBJ1-1; D is unclear. The CDR3 is made up of 14 amino acids. The germline gives CDR1 SGHVS, CDR2 FNYEAQ. Trimming shortened V by 3 bases and J by 1 base, and 9 bases separated the two germline ends. In DNA, the CDR3 is TGTGCCAGCAGCTTTCTTACAGAGAACACTGAAGCTTTCTTT. This translates into CASSFLTENTEAFF.

J is TRBJ2-3 and V is TRBV11-2; TRBD2 is a possible D gene (5 bases). The CDR3 totals 13 residues. V lost 5 bases, J lost 8 bases, and 14 bases lay in between. Germline V gives CDR1 SGHAT, CDR2 FQNNGV. CDR3 loop: CASSPAEVGTQYF. CDR3 DNA sequence: TGTGCCAGCAGCCCAGCGGAGGTGGGTACGCAGTATTTT.

V is TRBV28 and J is TRBJ2-3; tentatively, D is TRBD2 (6 bases). This CDR3 has 14 amino acids. CDR1 and CDR2 from the germline V gene are MDHEN and SYDVKM. Trimming removed 8 bases at V and 1 base at J, with 13 bases between. This CDR3 reads CASGGLRGTDTQYF. The CDR3 DNA follows: TGTGCCAGCGGGGGACTTAGGGGCACAGATACGCAGTATTTT. Complete variable domain (other parts from reference TRBV28 and TRBJ2-3): DVKVTQSSRYLVKRTGEKVFLECVQDMDHENMFWYRQDPGLGLRLIYFSYDVKMKEKGDIPEGYSVSREKKERFSLILESASTNQTSMYLCASGGLRGTDTQYFGPGTRLTVL.

The CDR3 sequence is CASSGTGTGEATNEKLFF. The CDR3 DNA reads as TGTGCCAGCTCAGGCACCGGGACAGGGGAAGCCACTAATGAAAAACTGTTTTTT. The V gene is TRBV18, the J gene TRBJ1-4, with 10 bases matching TRBD1. Unmatched junction bases numbered 11, after V lost 5 bases and J lost 2 bases. This CDR3 has 18 residues. The germline V gene has CDR1 KGHSH and CDR2 LQKENI.

CDR3 DNA sequence: TGTGCCAGCAGCCCGCAGGGTTCAGATACGCAGTATTTT. Its translation: CASSPQGSDTQYF. The gene calls are TRBV5-6 and TRBJ2-3; maybe TRBD1 (5 bases). V shed 4 bases and J shed 4 bases, with 10 bases lying between them. The CDR3 extends over 13 amino acids. Germline assignment: CDR1 SGHDT and CDR2 YYEEEE.

This chain joins TRBV15 and TRBJ2-1; no firm D call. V lost 2 bases and J 5 bases, leaving 16 bases between the germline ends. Germline values: CDR1 LNHNV, CDR2 YYDKDF (reference sequence). This CDR3 contains 16 residues. The CDR3: CATSRLGSYPNNEQFF. CDR3 sequence (DNA): TGTGCCACCAGCAGACTGGGTAGCTACCCAAACAATGAGCAGTTCTTC.

The rearrangement uses TRBV7-2 and TRBJ2-1; 9 positions match TRBD2. V was pared by 4 bases and J by 7 bases, with 8 bases of the junction left unmatched. From germline, CDR1 is SGHTA and CDR2 FQGNSA. The CDR3 is made up of 15 amino acids. CDR3 in amino acids: CASSWGTSRGNEQFF. Written as DNA, the CDR3 is TGTGCCAGCAGCTGGGGGACTAGCAGGGGGAATGAGCAGTTCTTC. Variable domain in full (rest from reference TRBV7-2 and TRBJ2-1): GAGVSQSPSNKVTEKGKDVELRCDPISGHTALYWYRQSLGQGLEFLIYFQGNSAPDKSGLPSDRFSAERTGGSVSTLTIQRTQQEDSAVYLCASSWGTSRGNEQFFGPGTRLTVL.

V is TRBV29-1 and J is TRBJ2-7; possible D gene TRBD2, 6 bases. This CDR3 spans 11 amino acids. Deletions cut 7 bases from V and 6 bases from J, with 13 bases between. CDR1 is SQVTM, CDR2 ANQGSEA, per germline. CDR3 sequence (DNA): TGCAGCGCCCTTCGGGGGTCCGAGCAGTACTTC. It translates to CSALRGSEQYF.

In DNA form, the CDR3 reads TGTGCCAGCAGCGAGGAAGGTTACGGGAATGAGCAGTTCTTC. Its protein product is CASSEEGYGNEQFF. This chain connects TRBV9 to TRBJ2-1; D is ambiguous. V shed 3 bases and J shed 7 bases, with 14 bases lying between them. CDR1 is SGDLS, CDR2 YYNGEE, per germline. This CDR3 region has 14 residues.

The chain uses TRBV9 and TRBJ2-5, with 7 nucleotides matching TRBD2. The germline V gene encodes CDR1 SGDLS and CDR2 YYNGEE. The ends lost 5 bases at V and 2 bases at J; junction bases unmatched: 9. The CDR3 has 15 residues. The CDR3 coding sequence is TGTGCCAGCAGTGCCCGGGACTACGGACAAGAGACCCAGTACTTC. Translated: CASSARDYGQETQYF. Looking up the rest from reference TRBV9 and TRBJ2-5 gives the full variable domain: DSGVTQTPKHLITATGQRVTLRCSPRSGDLSVYWYQQSLDQGLQFLIQYYNGEERAKGNILERFSAQQFPDLHSELNLSSLELGDSALYFCASSARDYGQETQYFGPGTRLLVL.

This clone was seen just once. The V and J genes are TRBV5-1 and TRBJ1-2; D is possibly TRBD1 (6 bases). The V and J ends lost 1 base and 3 bases respectively, with 13 bases between them. Per the germline V gene, CDR1 is SGHRS and CDR2 is YFSETQ. The CDR3 length is 15 residues. The CDR3 DNA sequence: TGCGCCAGCAGCTTGACAGGGAACCCGGACTATGGCTACACCTTC. As protein: CASSLTGNPDYGYTF.

V gene TRBV20-1 combines with J gene TRBJ2-7; D is unresolved. The CDR3 totals 11 residues. Germline-derived CDR1 and CDR2 are DFQATT and SNEGSKA (reference sequence). V was pared by 7 bases and J by 9 bases, with 16 bases between. The CDR3 loop reads CSGIGATGQYF. CDR3 sequence (DNA): TGCAGTGGCATAGGCGCAACGGGGCAGTACTTC.

The chain couples TRBV19 to TRBJ1-5; D may be TRBD1 (5 bases). V was shortened by 4 bases and J by 4 bases, with 8 bases between the two germline ends. CDR1 LNHDA and CDR2 SQIVND come from the germline V gene (reference sequence). CDR3 length: 13 amino acids. CDR3 sequence: CASSKGPNQPQHF. The DNA of the CDR3 is TGTGCCAGTAGTAAGGGGCCAAATCAGCCCCAGCATTTT.

V usage is TRBV15 and J usage is TRBJ2-1; D remains ambiguous. Trimming stripped 4 bases from V and 0 bases from J, with 10 bases between. This CDR3 has 15 residues. Germline lookup yields CDR1 LNHNV and CDR2 YYDKDF (reference sequence). CDR3 DNA: TGTGCCACCAGCAAAGACACGAGCTCCTACAATGAGCAGTTCTTC. Protein: CATSKDTSSYNEQFF.

The chain employs TRBV5-1 and TRBJ1-1; 10 nucleotides align to TRBD1. From germline, CDR1 is SGHRS and CDR2 YFSETQ. Trimming at V came to 4 bases and at J to 5 bases, leaving 8 bases not matched to a gene. The CDR3 has 15 amino acids. The CDR3 region has the DNA TGCGCCAGCAGCACCGACCAGGACAGGGGGACTGAAGCTTTCTTT. Its protein product is CASSTDQDRGTEAFF. Complete variable domain (other parts from reference TRBV5-1 and TRBJ1-1): KAGVTQTPRYLIKTRGQQVTLSCSPISGHRSVSWYQQTPGQGLQFLFEYFSETQRNKGNFPGRFSGRQFSNSRSEMNVSTLELGDSALYLCASSTDQDRGTEAFFGQGTRLTVV.

The chain uses TRBV29-1 and TRBJ2-2, with 7 bases matching TRBD2. The CDR3 spans 15 residues. Germline trimming cut 4 bases from V and 0 bases from J; bases unmatched to any gene: 5. Germline loops: CDR1 SQVTM, CDR2 ANQGSEA. The CDR3 spells CSVGLLAANTGELFF. The CDR3 DNA sequence: TGCAGCGTTGGTCTGCTAGCGGCGAACACCGGGGAGCTGTTTTTT.

The chain couples TRBV5-6 to TRBJ2-1; 11 bases align to TRBD2. Germline V lookup: CDR1 SGHDT, CDR2 YYEEEE. The ends lost 1 base at V and 2 bases at J; junction bases unmatched: 8. The CDR3 spans 18 residues. The CDR3 nucleotides are TGTGCCAGCAGCTTGCCACTAGCGGGAGTTTGGGCCTACAATGAGCAGTTCTTC. It is translated as CASSLPLAGVWAYNEQFF.

The V gene is TRBV9, the J gene TRBJ2-1; 9 bases match TRBD1. CDR1 and CDR2 from the germline V gene are SGDLS and YYNGEE. V lost 4 bases to trimming and J lost 6 bases; unmatched junction nucleotides: 8. CDR3 size: 15 residues. The CDR3 region is CASSPTGTGPNEQFF. CDR3 sequence (DNA): TGTGCCAGCAGCCCAACCGGGACAGGGCCCAATGAGCAGTTCTTC.